The clone carrying this T cell receptor (beta chain) was seen more than once but under ten times. CDR1 is MDHEN, CDR2 SYDVKM, per germline. Trimming shortened V by 5 bases and J by 0 bases, and 11 bases separated the two germline ends. CDR3 length: 14 residues. The data originate from a study of blood T cell repertoires in COVID-19. Generated by immunoSEQ multiplex PCR, the TCRdb table keeps only in-frame clones and is missing some. In the table there are about 80,000 clones, 78% of which are singletons. This rearrangement joins TRBV28 to TRBJ2-7, with unresolved D. This TCR came from a human donor in a cohort sampled during active COVID-19. Specimen: peripheral blood. CDR3 region: CASSPAAPSYEQYF. As DNA, the CDR3 is TGTGCCAGCAGTCCCGCGGCCCCCTCCTACGAGCAGTACTTC. Together with reference TRBV28 and TRBJ2-7, the CDR3 gives the full variable domain: DVKVTQSSRYLVKRTGEKVFLECVQDMDHENMFWYRQDPGLGLRLIYFSYDVKMKEKGDIPEGYSVSREKKERFSLILESASTNQTSMYLCASSPAAPSYEQYFGPGTRLTVT.